The clone carrying this T cell receptor beta chain has a count of ten or more. Its antigen is still unknown. Each CDR3 protein is one row after TCRdb ran MiXCR on the reads. The sample contains 300,000 to 450,000 distinct CDR3 sequences, 15% to 20% of which appear only once. This sample is part of a study of T cell repertoires in cytomegalovirus infection. About the research overall: CMV infection and matching HLA type were both indicated by public TCR beta signatures. Study conclusions and caveats: Cumulative frequency of public TCR beta families picked out carriers of CMV plus the relevant HLA. Predominance within the ex vivo response was attributable to HLA-C-restricted CMV-specific TCR beta clonotypes.

Germline CDR1 reads LNHDA; CDR2 reads SQIVND (reference sequence). The CDR3 consists of 13 residues. With V trimmed by 2 bases and J by 5 bases, 3 bases remained unmatched. The V and J genes are TRBV19 and TRBJ2-7, with TRBD2 matching 7 bases. This receptor was identified in a human donor in good health (CMV status not recorded). Some clones in this sample may be carry-over from other donors' samples. The sequenced material came from PBMCs. The CDR3 DNA reads as TGTGCCAGTAGTATATGGGGAGGGGACGAGCAGTACTTC. This sequence encodes CASSIWGGDEQYF. Supplemented by reference TRBV19 and TRBJ2-7, the full variable domain reads DGGITQSPKYLFRKEGQNVTLSCEQNLNHDAMYWYRQDPGQGLRLIYYSQIVNDFQKGDIAEGYSVSREKKESFPLTVTSAQKNPTAFYLCASSIWGGDEQYFGPGTRLTVT.